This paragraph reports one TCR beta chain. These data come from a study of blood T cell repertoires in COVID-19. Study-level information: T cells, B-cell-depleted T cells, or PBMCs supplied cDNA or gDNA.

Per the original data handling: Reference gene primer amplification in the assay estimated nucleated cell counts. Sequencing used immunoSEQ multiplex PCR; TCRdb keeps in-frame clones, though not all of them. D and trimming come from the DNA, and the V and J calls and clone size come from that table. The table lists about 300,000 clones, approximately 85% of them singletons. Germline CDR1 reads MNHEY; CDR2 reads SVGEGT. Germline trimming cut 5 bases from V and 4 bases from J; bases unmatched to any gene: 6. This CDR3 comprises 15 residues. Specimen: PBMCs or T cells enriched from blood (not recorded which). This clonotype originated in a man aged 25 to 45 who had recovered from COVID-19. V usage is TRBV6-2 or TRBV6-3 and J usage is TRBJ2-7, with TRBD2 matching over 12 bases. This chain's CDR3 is CASSPGLAGLYEQYF. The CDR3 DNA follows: TGTGCCAGCAGTCCAGGACTAGCGGGGTTATACGAGCAGTACTTC.